This T cell receptor (beta chain) comes out of a study of PD-L1 blockade in urothelial cancer. Study-level background: As for prior chemotherapy regimens, patients had received 0 to 3. Blood analysis was done at 3 weeks (second dose) and 6 weeks after treatment began.

Synthetic spike-ins, TCR analog templates, were added into each PCR. The data were produced by immunoSEQ multiplex PCR, yet TCRdb's version contains in-frame clones alone and is incomplete. The sample has around 50,000 clones, about 80% seen once; the top ten hold 1% to 1.5%. Germline CDR1 SGHAT, CDR2 FQNNGV. The CDR3 totals 13 residues. Trimming left V 5 bases short and J 6 bases short, with 14 bases between. Indicated time point: pretreatment peripheral blood. The sample was PBMCs, taken around atezolizumab (anti-PD-L1) treatment. This TCR derives from a man in his fifties or sixties with urothelial cancer. The V and J genes are TRBV11-2 and TRBJ2-7, with D possibly being TRBD2 (5 bases). Here the CDR3 reads CASSRSRVGEQYF. In nucleotides, the CDR3 is TGTGCCAGCAGCCGATCGAGGGTTGGCGAGCAGTACTTC. Using reference TRBV11-2 and TRBJ2-7 for the parts outside the CDR3, the full variable domain is EAGVAQSPRYKIIEKRQSVAFWCNPISGHATLYWYQQILGQGPKLLIQFQNNGVVDDSQLPKDRFSAERLKGVDSTLKIQPAKLEDSAVYLCASSRSRVGEQYFGPGTRLTVT.